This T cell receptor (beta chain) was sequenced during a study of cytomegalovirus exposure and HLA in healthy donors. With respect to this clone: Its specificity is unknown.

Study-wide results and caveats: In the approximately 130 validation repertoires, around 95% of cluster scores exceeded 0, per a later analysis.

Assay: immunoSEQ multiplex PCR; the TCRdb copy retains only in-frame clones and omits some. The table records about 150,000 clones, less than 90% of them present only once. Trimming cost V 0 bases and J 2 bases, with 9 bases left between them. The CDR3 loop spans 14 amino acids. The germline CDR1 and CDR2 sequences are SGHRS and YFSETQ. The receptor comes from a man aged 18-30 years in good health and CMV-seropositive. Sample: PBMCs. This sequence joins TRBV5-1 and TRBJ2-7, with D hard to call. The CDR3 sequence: CASSLDASTYEQYF. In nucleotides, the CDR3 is TGCGCCAGCAGCTTGGATGCATCTACCTACGAGCAGTACTTC.